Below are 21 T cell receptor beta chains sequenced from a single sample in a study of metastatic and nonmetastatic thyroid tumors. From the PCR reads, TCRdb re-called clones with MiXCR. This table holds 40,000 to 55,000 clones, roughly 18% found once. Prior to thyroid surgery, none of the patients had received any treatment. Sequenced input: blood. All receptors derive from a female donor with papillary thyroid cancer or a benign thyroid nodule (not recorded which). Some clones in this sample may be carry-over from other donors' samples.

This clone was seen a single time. This CDR3 reads CSDLRGRGGNYEQYF. The CDR3 coding sequence is TGCAGTGACCTTAGGGGTAGAGGGGGAAACTACGAGCAGTACTTC. This rearrangement joins TRBV20-1 to TRBJ2-7; D is perhaps TRBD1 (6 bases). Germline CDR1 and CDR2: DFQATT and SNEGSKA (reference sequence). V lost 7 bases and J 3 bases, leaving 22 bases between the germline ends. This CDR3 comprises 15 residues.

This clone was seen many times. The CDR3 loop reads CASSYGRKYGYTF. The CDR3, as DNA: TGTGCCAGCAGTTACGGGAGGAAGTATGGCTACACCTTC. The chain recombines TRBV6-6 with TRBJ1-2; D call uncertain. CDR1 and CDR2 (germline): MNHNY, SVGAGI (reference sequence). V was shortened by 2 bases and J by 5 bases, with 9 bases between the two germline ends. The CDR3 runs to 13 residues.

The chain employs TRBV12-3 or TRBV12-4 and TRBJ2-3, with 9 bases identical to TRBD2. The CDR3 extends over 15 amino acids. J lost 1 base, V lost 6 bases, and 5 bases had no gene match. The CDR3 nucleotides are TGTGCCAGCAGCCAACTAGCGGGTGGCACAGATACGCAGTATTTT. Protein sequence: CASSQLAGGTDTQYF.

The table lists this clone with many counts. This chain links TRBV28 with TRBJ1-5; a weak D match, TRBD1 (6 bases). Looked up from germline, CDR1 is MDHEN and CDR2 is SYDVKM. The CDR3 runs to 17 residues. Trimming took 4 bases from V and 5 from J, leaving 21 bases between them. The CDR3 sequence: CASSSKGVSVLYQPQHF. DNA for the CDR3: TGTGCCAGCAGTTCAAAGGGGGTTTCAGTCCTATATCAGCCCCAGCATTTT.

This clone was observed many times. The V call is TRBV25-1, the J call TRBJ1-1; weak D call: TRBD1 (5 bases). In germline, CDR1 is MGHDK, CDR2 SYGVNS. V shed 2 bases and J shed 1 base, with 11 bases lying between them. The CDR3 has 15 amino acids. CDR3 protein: CASSETGTANTEAFF. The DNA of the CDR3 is TGTGCCAGCAGTGAAACCGGGACGGCGAACACTGAAGCTTTCTTT.

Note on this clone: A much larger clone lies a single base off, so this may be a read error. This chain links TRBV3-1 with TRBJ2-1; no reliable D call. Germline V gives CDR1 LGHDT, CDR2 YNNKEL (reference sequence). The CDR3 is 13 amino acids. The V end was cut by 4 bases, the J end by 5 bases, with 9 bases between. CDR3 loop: CASSLSCHNEQFF. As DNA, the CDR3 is TGTGCCAGCAGCCTTTCGTGTCACAATGAGCAGTTCTTC.

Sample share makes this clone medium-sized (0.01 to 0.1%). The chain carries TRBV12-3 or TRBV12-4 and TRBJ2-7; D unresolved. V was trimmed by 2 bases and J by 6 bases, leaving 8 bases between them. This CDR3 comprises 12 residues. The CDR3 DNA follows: TGTGCCAGCAGTTTACCCGACGGCGAGCAGTACTTC. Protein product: CASSLPDGEQYF.

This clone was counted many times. The CDR3, as DNA: TGTGCCAGCAGCCCCAACACGGTATCCTACGAGCAGTACTTC. The encoded protein is CASSPNTVSYEQYF. The chain links TRBV3-1 to TRBJ2-7; D remains ambiguous. CDR3 length equals 14 residues. Looked up from germline, CDR1 is LGHDT and CDR2 is YNNKEL (reference sequence). V lost 4 bases to trimming and J lost 1 base, with 11 bases between them.

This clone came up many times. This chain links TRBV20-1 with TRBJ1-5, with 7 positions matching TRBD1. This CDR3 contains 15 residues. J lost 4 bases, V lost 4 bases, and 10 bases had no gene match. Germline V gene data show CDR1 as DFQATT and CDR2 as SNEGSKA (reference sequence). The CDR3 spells CSAISQGGRNQPQHF. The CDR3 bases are TGCAGTGCTATCTCTCAAGGGGGCCGTAATCAGCCCCAGCATTTT.

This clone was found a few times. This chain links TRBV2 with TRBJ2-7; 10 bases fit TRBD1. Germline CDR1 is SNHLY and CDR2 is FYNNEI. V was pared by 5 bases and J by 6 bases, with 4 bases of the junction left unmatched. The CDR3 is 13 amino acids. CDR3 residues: CASSIGTGAEQYF. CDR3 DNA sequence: TGTGCCAGCAGTATAGGGACAGGGGCCGAGCAGTACTTC.

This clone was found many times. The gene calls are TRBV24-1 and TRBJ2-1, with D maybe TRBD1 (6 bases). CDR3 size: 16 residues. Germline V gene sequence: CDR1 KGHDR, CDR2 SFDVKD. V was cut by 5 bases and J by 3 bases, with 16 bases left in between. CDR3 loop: CATSGNQGTNYNEQFF. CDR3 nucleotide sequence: TGTGCCACCAGTGGTAATCAGGGGACGAACTACAATGAGCAGTTCTTC.

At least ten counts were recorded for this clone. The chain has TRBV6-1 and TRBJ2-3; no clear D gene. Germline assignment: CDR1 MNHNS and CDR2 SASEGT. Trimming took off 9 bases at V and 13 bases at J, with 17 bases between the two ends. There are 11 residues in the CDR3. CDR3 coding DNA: TGTGCCAGTTCCCATTCCGATGGGGAGTATTTT. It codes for CASSHSDGEYF.

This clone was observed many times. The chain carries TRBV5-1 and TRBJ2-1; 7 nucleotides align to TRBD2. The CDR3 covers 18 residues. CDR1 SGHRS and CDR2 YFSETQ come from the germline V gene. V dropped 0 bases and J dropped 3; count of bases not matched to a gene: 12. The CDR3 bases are TGCGCCAGCAGCTTGGCCGATACAGCTAGCGGACGCTACAATGAGCAGTTCTTC. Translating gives CASSLADTASGRYNEQFF.

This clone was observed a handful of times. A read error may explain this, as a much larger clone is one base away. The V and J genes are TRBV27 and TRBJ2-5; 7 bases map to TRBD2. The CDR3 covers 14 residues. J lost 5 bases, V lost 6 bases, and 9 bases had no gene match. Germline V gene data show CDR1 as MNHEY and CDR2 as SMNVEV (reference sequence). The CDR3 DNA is TGTGCCAGCAGCCCAGTGGGAGGGTGGGAGACCCAGTACTTC. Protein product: CASSPVGGWETQYF.

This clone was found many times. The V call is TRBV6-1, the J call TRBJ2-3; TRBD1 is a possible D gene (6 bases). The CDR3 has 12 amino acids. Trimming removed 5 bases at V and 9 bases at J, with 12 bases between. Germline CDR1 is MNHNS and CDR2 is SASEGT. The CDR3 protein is CASSQGIGTQYF. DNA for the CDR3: TGTGCCAGCAGTCAGGGGATCGGGACGCAGTATTTT.

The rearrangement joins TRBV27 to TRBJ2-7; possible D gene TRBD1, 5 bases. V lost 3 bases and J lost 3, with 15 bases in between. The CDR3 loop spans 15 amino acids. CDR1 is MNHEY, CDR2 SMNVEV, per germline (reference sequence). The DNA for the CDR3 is TGTGCCAGCAGTTTGGGGCTGCCCGAGTACTACGAGCAGTACTTC. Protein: CASSLGLPEYYEQYF.

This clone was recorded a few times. CDR3 DNA sequence: TGTGCCAGCAGCTCTAAGCTAAACACTGAAGCTTTCTTT. Translated: CASSSKLNTEAFF. This rearrangement joins TRBV28 to TRBJ1-1; D gene unclear. This CDR3 region has 13 residues. V dropped 6 bases and J dropped 2 bases, with 10 bases sitting between them. CDR1 is MDHEN and CDR2 is SYDVKM in the germline V gene. Combining the CDR3 with reference TRBV28 and TRBJ1-1 gives the whole variable domain DVKVTQSSRYLVKRTGEKVFLECVQDMDHENMFWYRQDPGLGLRLIYFSYDVKMKEKGDIPEGYSVSREKKERFSLILESASTNQTSMYLCASSSKLNTEAFFGQGTRLTVV.

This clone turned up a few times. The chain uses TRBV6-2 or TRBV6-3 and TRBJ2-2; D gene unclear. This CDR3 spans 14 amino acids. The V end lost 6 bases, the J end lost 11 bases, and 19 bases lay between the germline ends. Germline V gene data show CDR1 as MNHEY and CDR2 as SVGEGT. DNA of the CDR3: TGTGCCAGCAGCTCTGGGTCCGACACCGTTGAGCTGTTTTTT. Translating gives CASSSGSDTVELFF.

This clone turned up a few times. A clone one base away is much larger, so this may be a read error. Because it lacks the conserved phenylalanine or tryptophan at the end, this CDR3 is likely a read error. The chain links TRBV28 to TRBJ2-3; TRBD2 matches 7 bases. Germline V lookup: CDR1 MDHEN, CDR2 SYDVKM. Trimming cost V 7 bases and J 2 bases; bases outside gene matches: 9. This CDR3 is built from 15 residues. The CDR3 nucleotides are TGTGCCAGCACCTCTAGCGGTTCTTACACAGATACGCAGTATCTT. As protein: CASTSSGSYTDTQYL.

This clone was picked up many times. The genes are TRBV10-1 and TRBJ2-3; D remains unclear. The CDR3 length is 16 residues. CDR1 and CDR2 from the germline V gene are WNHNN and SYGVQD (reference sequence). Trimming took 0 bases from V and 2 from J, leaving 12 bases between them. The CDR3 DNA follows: TGCGCCAGCAGTGAGTCGAAGGGATGGGACACAGATACGCAGTATTTT. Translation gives CASSESKGWDTDTQYF.

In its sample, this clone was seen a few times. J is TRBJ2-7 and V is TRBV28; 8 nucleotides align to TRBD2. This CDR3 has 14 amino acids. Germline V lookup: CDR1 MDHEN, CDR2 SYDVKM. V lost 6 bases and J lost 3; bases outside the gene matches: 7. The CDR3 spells CASSPWTSCYEQYF. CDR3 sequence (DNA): TGTGCCAGCAGCCCCTGGACTAGCTGCTACGAGCAGTACTTC.